Given below is one TCR beta chain in context. Study members were between roughly 18 and 90 years old and lived in some 26 US regions. Two consecutive negative NP/OP PCR tests, clearance, or resolved symptoms defined Cohort 3 recovery. The protocol was immunoSEQ multiplex PCR, while the TCRdb copy is restricted to in-frame clones and leaves out a portion. The table records about 400,000 clones, approximately 87% of them present only once. The sample originates from a study of blood T cell repertoires in COVID-19. Across the study: The United States, Italy and Spain were the sources of the acute and convalescent COVID-19 samples.

CDR3 length: 14 residues. Per the germline V gene, CDR1 is ENHRY and CDR2 is SYGVKD. Trimming left V 4 bases short and J 0 bases short, with 7 bases between. The origin of this receptor is a woman aged 45-65 years who had recovered from COVID-19. The chain recombines TRBV10-3 with TRBJ1-3; D not resolved. Sequenced material: PBMCs or T cells enriched from blood (not recorded which). CDR3 sequence: CAISGGSSGNTIYF. The CDR3 DNA is TGTGCCATCAGTGGCGGCTCCTCTGGAAACACCATATATTTT.